Listed below are T cell receptor beta chains from one sample, sequenced in a study of cytomegalovirus exposure and HLA in healthy donors. Profiled with immunoSEQ multiplex PCR; TCRdb holds only in-frame clones, not every one. This sample has fewer than 120,000 clones; approximately 82% occur once, and the top ten carry 13%. The sequenced sample consisted of PBMCs. The receptors were gathered from a man under 40 in good health and CMV-seropositive. Each CDR3 is given with its conserved first and last residue.

j_call v_call cdr3_aa
TRBJ2-5 TRBV29-1 CSSAGLAGRQETQYF
TRBJ1-3 TRBV5-1 CASSLLSSGQGMAGNTIYF
TRBJ1-6 TRBV5-5 CASSLRTGYSPLHF
TRBJ2-2 TRBV2 CASRAGTGETGELFF
TRBJ2-5 TRBV13 CASSLFNRGHETQYF
TRBJ1-5 TRBV2 CASSVWQGNQPQHF
TRBJ2-4 TRBV4-3 CASSQDAASSSTGGIQYF
TRBJ2-5 TRBV5-6 CASSLGGDGETQYF
TRBJ2-1 TRBV7-9 CASSPPGLVINEQFF
TRBJ2-5 TRBV9 CASSVGGGALEVETQYF
TRBJ2-1 TRBV6-5 CASSRGQGTYNEQFF
TRBJ2-5 TRBV6-6 CASGLRTGMQTQYF
TRBJ1-1 TRBV6-6 CASIQGAEAFF
TRBJ2-7 TRBV30 CAWSRQGGEQYF
TRBJ2-1 TRBV9 CASSKQINEQFF
TRBJ1-6 TRBV7-3 CASSLAGGLNSPLHF
TRBJ1-2 TRBV19 CATSPGNYGYTF
TRBJ1-1 TRBV27 CASSRYPGQGGTEAFF
TRBJ1-1 TRBV4-3 CASSQEREYTEAFF
TRBJ2-1 TRBV27 CASKGSSYNEQFF
TRBJ1-6 TRBV28 CASSFPGTGGAKENGSPLHF
TRBJ2-1 TRBV18 CASSPVDRGAGNEQFF
TRBJ1-4 TRBV19 CASSIQAGDNEKLFF
TRBJ2-2 TRBV30 CAWNGVGDGELFF
TRBJ1-4 TRBV7-2 CASSPSRASNEKLFF
TRBJ2-7 TRBV5-1 CASSNSGEQYF
TRBJ2-7 TRBV5-6 CASSGSSYEQYF
TRBJ2-1 TRBV9 CASSVATSGVANEQFF
TRBJ1-4 TRBV5-1 CASSLLSQGFNEKLFF
TRBJ2-7 TRBV9 CASSPAYRAGEQYF
TRBJ2-2 TRBV4-1 CASSQYGQGETGELFF
TRBJ2-5 TRBV7-6 CASTQGKQETQYF